Listed below are T cell receptor beta chains from one sample, sequenced in a study of early stage breast cancer tumors. The data were produced by immunoSEQ multiplex PCR, yet TCRdb's version contains in-frame clones alone and is incomplete. The profile shows about 28,000 clones, roughly four fifths of them singletons. Sequenced material: blood. These TCRs come from a person aged 35-55 years with breast cancer. Both conserved end residues are part of each CDR3. Fields, in order: CDR3 length, V gene, clone size, J gene, D gene, CDR3 protein, CDR3 DNA. A D gene is named only where the DNA matches it firmly. Rows may omit the clone size; those that give it use once, few, many or a size class.

length: 17; V: TRBV27; size: -; J: TRBJ1-4; D: TRBD1; CDR3: CASSLSLFGQGTEKLFF; DNA: TGTGCCAGCAGTTTATCCCTATTCGGACAGGGAACTGAAAAACTGTTTTTT
length: 15; V: TRBV5-1; size: -; J: TRBJ2-1; D: TRBD2; CDR3: CASSLMASGYNEQFF; DNA: TGCGCCAGCAGCTTGATGGCTAGCGGGTACAATGAGCAGTTCTTC
length: 14; V: TRBV9; size: -; J: TRBJ1-2; D: -; CDR3: CASSRETGTHGYTF; DNA: TGTGCCAGCAGTCGTGAAACCGGGACACATGGCTACACCTTC
length: 16; V: TRBV7-9; size: -; J: TRBJ2-2; D: -; CDR3: CASSFIMNGNTGELFF; DNA: TGTGCCAGCAGCTTTATAATGAACGGGAACACCGGGGAGCTGTTTTTT
length: 13; V: TRBV18; size: once; J: TRBJ1-2; D: TRBD1; CDR3: CASSPGTDYGYTF; DNA: TGTGCCAGCTCACCTGGGACAGACTATGGCTACACCTTC
length: 14; V: TRBV7-9; size: -; J: TRBJ2-5; D: -; CDR3: CASSFPMGQETQYF; DNA: TGTGCCAGCAGCTTCCCTATGGGCCAAGAGACCCAGTACTTC
length: 17; V: TRBV19; size: -; J: TRBJ1-2; D: -; CDR3: CASRGRQGDRTSYGYTF; DNA: TGTGCCAGTAGGGGGAGGCAGGGTGATCGTACCAGCTATGGCTACACCTTC
length: 13; V: TRBV10-3; size: -; J: TRBJ1-4; D: -; CDR3: CAISAGLGEKLFF; DNA: TGTGCCATCAGTGCTGGGTTAGGTGAAAAACTGTTTTTT
length: 14; V: TRBV6-5; size: once; J: TRBJ2-7; D: TRBD1; CDR3: CASSSGQGHYEQYF; DNA: TGTGCCAGCAGTTCGGGACAGGGGCACTACGAGCAGTACTTC
length: 14; V: TRBV9; size: -; J: TRBJ2-5; D: -; CDR3: CASSVLGNQETQYF; DNA: TGTGCCAGCAGCGTACTCGGGAACCAAGAGACCCAGTACTTC
length: 14; V: TRBV7-9; size: -; J: TRBJ1-4; D: TRBD1; CDR3: CASSSGQGGEKLFF; DNA: TGTGCCAGCAGCTCGGGACAGGGTGGCGAAAAACTGTTTTTT
length: 14; V: TRBV7-7; size: -; J: TRBJ2-2; D: -; CDR3: CASSLGTSTGELFF; DNA: TGTGCCAGCAGCTTAGGGACTTCCACCGGGGAGCTGTTTTTT
length: 14; V: TRBV7-2; size: once; J: TRBJ2-7; D: -; CDR3: CASSLSQGGYEQYF; DNA: TGTGCCAGCAGCTTAAGCCAGGGGGGCTACGAGCAGTACTTC
length: 13; V: TRBV5-6; size: -; J: TRBJ1-2; D: -; CDR3: CASSGWGSDGYTF; DNA: TGTGCCAGCAGCGGGTGGGGGTCGGATGGCTACACCTTC
length: 15; V: TRBV7-9; size: -; J: TRBJ2-3; D: TRBD2; CDR3: CASSLSGRATDTQYF; DNA: TGTGCCAGCAGCTTAAGCGGGAGGGCCACAGATACGCAGTATTTT
length: 15; V: TRBV7-2; size: -; J: TRBJ1-2; D: -; CDR3: CASSLLQEVVGGYTF; DNA: TGTGCCAGCAGCTTACTTCAGGAAGTGGTGGGTGGCTACACCTTC
length: 15; V: TRBV7-2; size: medium-sized; J: TRBJ1-5; D: -; CDR3: CASSPFADTPEPQHF; DNA: TGTGCCAGCAGCCCGTTTGCGGACACGCCTGAGCCCCAGCATTTT
length: 15; V: TRBV28; size: -; J: TRBJ1-1; D: -; CDR3: CASSLSGRADTEAFF; DNA: TGTGCCAGCAGTTTATCGGGCAGGGCGGACACTGAAGCTTTCTTT
length: 14; V: TRBV2; size: once; J: TRBJ2-1; D: -; CDR3: CASEFLRGENEQFF; DNA: TGTGCCAGCGAGTTTTTACGAGGGGAAAATGAGCAGTTCTTC
length: 14; V: TRBV9; size: -; J: TRBJ2-4; D: -; CDR3: CASSAGTYKNIQYF; DNA: TGTGCCAGCAGCGCCGGGACTTACAAAAACATTCAGTACTTC
length: 18; V: TRBV7-6; size: -; J: TRBJ2-3; D: -; CDR3: CASSLVLRRGRSTDTQYF; DNA: TGTGCCAGCAGCTTGGTTTTACGTAGAGGGAGGAGCACAGATACGCAGTATTTT
length: 21; V: TRBV7-3; size: -; J: TRBJ2-3; D: TRBD2; CDR3: CASSFSTTTGTSGSWTDTQYF; DNA: TGTGCCAGCAGCTTCTCCACCACTACCGGGACTAGCGGGAGCTGGACAGATACGCAGTATTTT
length: 14; V: TRBV5-6; size: few; J: TRBJ2-7; D: TRBD2; CDR3: CASSLGLASGEQYF; DNA: TGTGCCAGCAGCTTGGGACTAGCGAGTGGGGAGCAGTACTTC
length: 20; V: TRBV9; size: medium-sized; J: TRBJ2-2; D: TRBD2; CDR3: CASSGRPGLAGSLNTGELFF; DNA: TGTGCCAGCAGCGGGCGACCGGGACTAGCGGGCTCATTGAACACCGGGGAGCTGTTTTTT